This T cell receptor beta chain was profiled in a study of post-analysis software for immune sequencing data. About the research overall: Clinical courses comprised relapsing-remitting, secondary progressive and progressive-relapsing multiple sclerosis. Study results and limitations: Compared with controls, patients had more of 4 to 6 TRBV segments, including TRBV5-6, TRBV5-1 and TRBV20-1. Multiple sclerosis patients showed significantly lower normalized Chao1 diversity than controls did.

There are a few counts of this clonotype. Its cognate antigen is unknown. Built from TCR beta cDNA, the libraries had unique molecular identifiers in them. Researchers reported approximately 480,000 cDNA molecules coming from approximately 1 to 10 million T cells. One entry per CDR3 protein, called by TCRdb with MiXCR from the PCR reads. The repertoire includes hundreds of thousands of distinct CDR3 sequences, roughly 30% of them detected once, and about 0.5% sits in the top ten. The trim removed 1 base at V and 3 bases at J, leaving 12 bases unmatched. In germline, CDR1 is DFQATT, CDR2 SNEGSKA (reference sequence). The CDR3 is made up of 16 amino acids.

The clonotype was recovered from a girl aged 5 to 17 with multiple sclerosis. The sequenced sample consisted of blood. The chain carries TRBV20-1 and TRBJ2-7; 7 nucleotides match TRBD1. The CDR3 sequence is CSARGNTGESFYEQYF. The CDR3 DNA follows: TGCAGTGCTAGAGGGAACACAGGGGAATCGTTCTACGAGCAGTACTTC.